Sequencing of this T cell receptor (beta chain) was carried out in a study of blood T cell repertoires in COVID-19. Study-level background: The study drew acute and convalescent COVID-19 samples from the United States, Italy and Spain. Sample material is recorded as cDNA or gDNA derived from T cells, B-cell-depleted T cells, or PBMCs.

The CDR3 contains 13 residues. The V and J ends lost 3 bases and 4 bases respectively, with 9 bases between them. The germline V gene has CDR1 SGHNT and CDR2 YYREEE (reference sequence). Original processing methods: How many nucleated cells were present was estimated from reference gene primer amplification. The protocol was immunoSEQ multiplex PCR, while the TCRdb copy is restricted to in-frame clones and leaves out a portion. V, J and clone size were drawn from that table, and D and trimming were deduced from the DNA. The sample consists of 120,000 or so clones, around 81% of them appearing once. V gene TRBV5-4 combines with J gene TRBJ2-3, with D uncertain. The TCR originated in a woman aged 50 to 60 with acute or convalescent COVID-19. The sample consisted of peripheral blood. The CDR3 DNA reads TGTGCCAGCAGCTCCCCGGTACCAGATACGCAGTATTTT. Translation: CASSSPVPDTQYF. Using reference TRBV5-4 and TRBJ2-3 for the parts outside the CDR3, the full variable domain is ETGVTQSPTHLIKTRGQQVTLRCSSQSGHNTVSWYQQALGQGPQFIFQYYREEENGRGNFPPRFSGLQFPNYSSELNVNALELDDSALYLCASSSPVPDTQYFGPGTRLTVL.